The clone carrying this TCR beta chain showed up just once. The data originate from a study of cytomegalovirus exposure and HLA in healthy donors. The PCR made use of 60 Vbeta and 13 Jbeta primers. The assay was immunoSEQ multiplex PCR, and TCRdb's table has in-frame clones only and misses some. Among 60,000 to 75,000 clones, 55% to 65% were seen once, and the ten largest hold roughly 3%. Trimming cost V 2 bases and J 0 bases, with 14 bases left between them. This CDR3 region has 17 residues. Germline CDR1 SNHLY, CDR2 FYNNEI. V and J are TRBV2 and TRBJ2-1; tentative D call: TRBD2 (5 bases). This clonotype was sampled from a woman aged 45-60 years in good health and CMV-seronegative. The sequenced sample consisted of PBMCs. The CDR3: CASSERASFRSYNEQFF. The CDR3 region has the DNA TGTGCCAGCAGTGAAAGAGCTAGCTTTCGCTCCTACAATGAGCAGTTCTTC.